The next 29 T cell receptor beta chains were all read from a single sample in a study of cytomegalovirus exposure and HLA in healthy donors. Use of 60 Vbeta and 13 Jbeta primers characterized the PCR. Libraries were prepared by immunoSEQ multiplex PCR; TCRdb keeps only in-frame clonotypes and omits some of them. The sample records about 130,000 clones, 78% being singletons. The source material was PBMCs. All receptors derive from a woman between 35 and 50 years old in good health and CMV-seronegative.

This chain uses TRBV11-1 with TRBJ2-3, with 8 bases aligning to TRBD1. The J segment lost 4 bases and the V segment lost 4 bases, leaving 7 bases of the junction unmatched. The CDR3 loop spans 15 amino acids. From germline, CDR1 is SGHAT and CDR2 FQDESV (reference sequence). CDR3 sequence (DNA): TGTGCCAGCAGCTCCGGACAGGGAGCTTCAGATACGCAGTATTTT. Its protein is CASSSGQGASDTQYF.

The chain recombines TRBV7-2 with TRBJ2-7; 9 nucleotides line up with TRBD2. Germline V gene data show CDR1 as SGHTA and CDR2 as FQGNSA. This CDR3 has 14 residues. With 5 bases clipped from V and 5 bases from J, the junction kept 7 bases outside the gene matches. Here the CDR3 reads CASSSIGTSHEQYF. CDR3 bases: TGTGCCAGCAGCAGCATCGGGACTAGCCACGAGCAGTACTTC. Variable domain in full (rest from reference TRBV7-2 and TRBJ2-7): GAGVSQSPSNKVTEKGKDVELRCDPISGHTALYWYRQSLGQGLEFLIYFQGNSAPDKSGLPSDRFSAERTGGSVSTLTIQRTQQEDSAVYLCASSSIGTSHEQYFGPGTRLTVT.

The chain recombines TRBV7-2 with TRBJ2-3, with a tentative D call TRBD2 (5 bases). Trimming pared 0 bases from V and 0 bases from J, leaving 13 bases between. The CDR3 contains 17 residues. Germline lookup yields CDR1 SGHTA and CDR2 FQGNSA. Written as DNA, the CDR3 is TGTGCCAGCAGCTTAGCATTTTCCCGGGGAAGCACAGATACGCAGTATTTT. Translation: CASSLAFSRGSTDTQYF.

This chain uses TRBV4-2 with TRBJ2-7, with a weak D call TRBD1 (5 bases). Germline loops: CDR1 LGHNA, CDR2 YNFKEQ. This CDR3 has 15 residues. The V end was cut by 0 bases, the J end by 0 bases, with 9 bases between. The CDR3 nucleotides read TGTGCCAGCAGCCAAGATATGGACAACTCCTACGAGCAGTACTTC. It yields the protein CASSQDMDNSYEQYF.

The V gene is TRBV30, the J gene TRBJ1-1; 7 bases are a match to TRBD1. The CDR3 has 12 amino acids. Unmatched junction bases numbered 2, after V lost 3 bases and J lost 4 bases. The germline CDR1 and CDR2 sequences are GTSNPN and SVGIG (reference sequence). This CDR3 is CAWRTGITEAFF. In DNA form, the CDR3 reads TGTGCCTGGAGGACAGGGATCACTGAAGCTTTCTTT.

This clone was found once. This chain joins TRBV29-1 and TRBJ2-2; D perhaps matches TRBD2 (5 bases). This CDR3 has 11 amino acids. Looked up from germline, CDR1 is SQVTM and CDR2 is ANQGSEA. Trimming stripped 4 bases from V and 7 bases from J, with 7 bases between. The CDR3 region has the DNA TGCAGCGTTGTAGACTACGGGGAGCTGTTTTTT. Its protein is CSVVDYGELFF.

This clone was counted only a few times. The chain employs TRBV18 and TRBJ2-3; 15 bases are a match to TRBD2. The V gene end was trimmed by 5 bases and the J gene end by 9 bases; junction bases not matched to a gene: 9. The length of the CDR3 is 16 residues. The germline CDR1 and CDR2 sequences are KGHSH and LQKENI. CDR3 sequence: CASSDRTSGGAGTQYF. The CDR3 DNA reads TGTGCCAGCTCAGACAGGACTAGCGGGGGGGCTGGCACGCAGTATTTT. Using reference TRBV18 and TRBJ2-3 for the parts outside the CDR3, the full variable domain is NAGVMQNPRHLVRRRGQEARLRCSPMKGHSHVYWYRQLPEEGLKFMVYLQKENIIDESGMPKERFSAEFPKEGPSILRIQQVVRGDSAAYFCASSDRTSGGAGTQYFGPGTRLTVL.

This clone has a single count. The rearrangement joins TRBV28 to TRBJ2-2; the match to TRBD1 covers 8 bases. The length of the CDR3 is 15 residues. J was trimmed by 8 bases and V by 3 bases; bases with no gene match: 8. Germline CDR1 and CDR2: MDHEN and SYDVKM. CDR3 DNA sequence: TGTGCCAGCAGTTTTGGGCAGGGGGCTTGGGGGGAGCTGTTTTTT. Its translation: CASSFGQGAWGELFF.

J is TRBJ1-2 and V is TRBV14, with 8 bases identical to TRBD1. Germline V gene lookup returns CDR1 SGHDN and CDR2 FVKESK. The CDR3 runs to 17 residues. V was pared by 1 base and J by 4 bases, with 11 bases of the junction left unmatched. CDR3: CASSQGGQDSVIYGYTF. Here the CDR3 DNA reads TGTGCCAGCAGCCAAGGGGGACAGGACTCGGTCATCTATGGCTACACCTTC.

This clone was detected once. The chain combines TRBV6-6 with TRBJ1-1, with TRBD1 matching 10 bases. The ends lost 8 bases at V and 3 bases at J; junction bases unmatched: 3. The CDR3 contains 13 residues. The germline gives CDR1 MNHNY, CDR2 SVGAGI (reference sequence). The CDR3 DNA reads as TGTGCCAGCGACAGGGGGCCTGACACTGAAGCTTTCTTT. Translation gives CASDRGPDTEAFF.

The chain couples TRBV4-1 to TRBJ2-1; 12 bases are a match to TRBD2. The CDR3 has 16 amino acids. Germline V gene data show CDR1 as MGHRA and CDR2 as YSYEKL. V was clipped by 4 bases and J by 8 bases; unmatched bases: 9. CDR3 bases: TGCGCCAGCAGCCGAGACCTAGCGGGGGGGCTAGATGAGCAGTTCTTC. Its translation: CASSRDLAGGLDEQFF.

The V and J genes are TRBV5-1 and TRBJ1-1; maybe TRBD1 (5 bases). This CDR3 is built from 14 residues. The V gene lost 4 bases and the J gene lost 3 bases, with 13 bases spanning the gap. Germline-derived CDR1 and CDR2 are SGHRS and YFSETQ. The DNA for the CDR3 is TGCGCCAGCAGCCCGGCGGGGGGATACACTGAAGCTTTCTTT. Its protein is CASSPAGGYTEAFF.

This clone came up once. V gene TRBV18 combines with J gene TRBJ2-5, with no clear D. Trimming took off 3 bases at V and 1 base at J, with 9 bases between the two ends. Germline CDR1 KGHSH, CDR2 LQKENI. CDR3 length: 14 amino acids. CDR3 nucleotide sequence: TGTGCCAGCTCACCCCCGTCCGGCCAAGAGACCCAGTACTTC. This translates into CASSPPSGQETQYF.

V is TRBV5-5 and J is TRBJ1-3, with TRBD1 identical over 7 bases. V dropped 4 bases and J dropped 0; count of bases not matched to a gene: 7. This CDR3 contains 16 residues. Germline-derived CDR1 and CDR2 are SGHKS and YYEKEE (reference sequence). CDR3 sequence: CASSTPGQPSGNTIYF. CDR3 DNA sequence: TGTGCCAGCAGCACACCGGGACAGCCCTCTGGAAACACCATATATTTT.

The rearrangement links TRBV19 to TRBJ2-3; 8 bases agree with TRBD2. The CDR3 spans 14 residues. The germline CDR1 and CDR2 sequences are LNHDA and SQIVND (reference sequence). V dropped 1 base and J dropped 5; count of bases not matched to a gene: 2. The CDR3 here is CASSIAGGKDTQYF. As DNA, the CDR3 is TGTGCCAGTAGTATAGCGGGAGGGAAAGATACGCAGTATTTT. Full variable domain (missing parts from reference TRBV19 and TRBJ2-3): DGGITQSPKYLFRKEGQNVTLSCEQNLNHDAMYWYRQDPGQGLRLIYYSQIVNDFQKGDIAEGYSVSREKKESFPLTVTSAQKNPTAFYLCASSIAGGKDTQYFGPGTRLTVL.

V usage is TRBV2 and J usage is TRBJ1-3; D uncertain. V was trimmed by 6 bases and J by 0 bases, leaving 6 bases between them. The germline gives CDR1 SNHLY, CDR2 FYNNEI. The CDR3 has 13 residues. The CDR3, as DNA: TGTGCCAGCAGAGGACTCTCTGGAAACACCATATATTTT. Translation: CASRGLSGNTIYF.

In this sample, this clone turned up a few times. Other nucleotide sequences in the sample specify the same CDR3. J is TRBJ1-4 and V is TRBV28; 12 nucleotides align to TRBD1. This CDR3 is 15 amino acids long. Germline CDR1 MDHEN, CDR2 SYDVKM. J lost 8 bases, V lost 5 bases, and 6 bases had no gene match. CDR3 sequence (DNA): TGTGCCAGCAGTGGGGGGGACAGGGGGCGCGAAAAACTGTTTTTT. It codes for CASSGGDRGREKLFF.

The rearrangement joins TRBV5-1 to TRBJ2-1, with 9 bases that match TRBD1. Germline CDR1 is SGHRS and CDR2 is YFSETQ. CDR3 size: 18 residues. V was pared by 2 bases and J by 4 bases, with 13 bases of the junction left unmatched. CDR3 coding DNA: TGCGCCAGCAGCTTAAACACGGTAGGGGACAGGGAGTACAATGAGCAGTTCTTC. This encodes CASSLNTVGDREYNEQFF.

This chain uses TRBV20-1 with TRBJ1-2, with D perhaps matching TRBD1 (6 bases). Trimming stripped 2 bases from V and 6 bases from J, with 7 bases between. This CDR3 comprises 11 residues. Germline loops: CDR1 DFQATT, CDR2 SNEGSKA (reference sequence). In DNA, the CDR3 is TGCAGTGCTAGATCAGGGGATGGCTACACCTTC. It codes for CSARSGDGYTF.

The chain uses TRBV28 and TRBJ1-4; 11 bases fit TRBD1. The V gene's germline CDR1 is MDHEN and CDR2 SYDVKM. The CDR3 consists of 14 residues. J lost 7 bases, V lost 4 bases, and 2 bases had no gene match. CDR3: CASSSGQGVEKLFF. The CDR3 coding sequence is TGTGCCAGCAGTTCGGGACAGGGGGTTGAAAAACTGTTTTTT.

This rearrangement joins TRBV27 to TRBJ2-3; 11 bases are shared with TRBD2. This CDR3 contains 17 residues. The V and J ends lost 5 bases and 5 bases, in that order; junction bases with no gene match: 12. CDR1 is MNHEY and CDR2 is SMNVEV in the germline V gene (reference sequence). In DNA, the CDR3 is TGTGCCAGCAGTCGGGTAGCGGGGGGGCCGAGGGGAGATACGCAGTATTTT. Its translation is CASSRVAGGPRGDTQYF.

This clone has only a few counts. This chain joins TRBV5-1 and TRBJ1-2, with 9 bases matching TRBD1. The CDR3 totals 15 residues. Germline CDR1 SGHRS, CDR2 YFSETQ. The V gene end was trimmed by 4 bases and the J gene end by 1 base; junction bases not matched to a gene: 5. CDR3 sequence: CASSPGTGNNYGYTF. For the CDR3, the DNA is TGCGCCAGCAGCCCGGGGACAGGGAATAACTATGGCTACACCTTC.

A remark on this clone: This sample also contains other DNA sequences that code for the same CDR3. The chain couples TRBV19 to TRBJ2-7; 7 bases fit TRBD2. This CDR3 is 16 amino acids long. After removal of 10 bases from V and 1 base from J, the junction contained 16 bases not matched to a gene. Germline V lookup: CDR1 LNHDA, CDR2 SQIVND (reference sequence). Written as DNA, the CDR3 is TGTGCCATTAAGTTTCCGTTAGCGGGTAAGTCCTACGAGCAGTACTTC. It codes for CAIKFPLAGKSYEQYF.

This chain joins TRBV7-9 and TRBJ1-6, with D perhaps TRBD1 (6 bases). Per the germline V gene, CDR1 is SEHNR and CDR2 is FQNEAQ (reference sequence). Trimming took off 3 bases at V and 10 bases at J, with 13 bases between the two ends. CDR3 length: 14 amino acids. The CDR3 region has the DNA TGTGCCAGCAGCTTGACAGGTACCGTCTCACCCCTCCACTTT. Amino acids: CASSLTGTVSPLHF.

The V call is TRBV7-7, the J call TRBJ2-5; TRBD1 aligns across 8 bases. V dropped 5 bases and J dropped 5; count of bases not matched to a gene: 7. The CDR3 runs 14 residues. Germline CDR1 reads SSHAT; CDR2 reads FNYEAQ (reference sequence). The CDR3 bases are TGTGCCAGCAGCCCCGGACAGGGCACCGAGACCCAGTACTTC. Protein sequence: CASSPGQGTETQYF. Full variable domain (missing parts from reference TRBV7-7 and TRBJ2-5): GAGVSQSPRYKVTKRGQDVTLRCDPISSHATLYWYQQALGQGPEFLTYFNYEAQPDKSGLPSDRFSAERPEGSISTLTIQRTEQRDSAMYRCASSPGQGTETQYFGPGTRLLVL.

The chain has TRBV6-1 and TRBJ1-2, with 10 bases matching TRBD1. CDR3 length: 18 residues. Per the germline V gene, CDR1 is MNHNS and CDR2 is SASEGT. V shed 4 bases and J 4 bases; nucleotides not matched to a gene: 15. The CDR3 nucleotides are TGTGCCAGCAGTGGGGCGCCCGGGACAGGGGTTTCGGGCTATGGCTACACCTTC. This gives the protein CASSGAPGTGVSGYGYTF.

The chain couples TRBV28 to TRBJ1-1, with D possibly matching TRBD1 (5 bases). The CDR3 has 14 residues. The V gene lost 3 bases and the J gene lost 11 bases, with 19 bases spanning the gap. Germline V gene sequence: CDR1 MDHEN, CDR2 SYDVKM. CDR3 residues: CASSFGATPGRAFF. CDR3 coding DNA: TGTGCCAGCAGTTTTGGGGCGACCCCCGGTCGGGCTTTCTTT.

This sequence joins TRBV14 and TRBJ2-1, with D uncertain. Germline-derived CDR1 and CDR2 are SGHDN and FVKESK. Trimming took 4 bases from V and 2 from J, leaving 12 bases between them. This CDR3 is 15 amino acids long. The CDR3 nucleotides read TGTGCCAGCAGCCGTTCGAGCACGCCCTACAATGAGCAGTTCTTC. Its translation is CASSRSSTPYNEQFF.

The V gene is TRBV6-5, the J gene TRBJ2-1, with no clear D. This CDR3 comprises 15 residues. CDR1 and CDR2 from the germline V gene are MNHEY and SVGAGI. V lost 0 bases and J lost 0, with 6 bases in between. CDR3: CASSYSYPSYNEQFF. The CDR3 DNA is TGTGCCAGCAGTTACTCCTACCCCTCCTACAATGAGCAGTTCTTC.